The 27 T cell receptor beta chains below all came from one sample that was sequenced in a study of a mutant IDH1 vaccine in newly diagnosed glioma. This table comes from immunoSEQ multiplex PCR, and its TCRdb copy is limited to in-frame clones, with some not included. The profile covers under 150,000 clones, with roughly 88% appearing a single time and roughly 0.65% taken by the ten largest. This sample's time point: week 11, during vaccination. A 20-mer mutant IDH1 peptide at 300 ug was injected subcutaneously with topical imiquimod. These receptors have no identified antigens. The sample was PBMCs, taken from a glioma patient whose treatment included an IDH1 peptide vaccine. Receptors originate from a woman aged 50 to 60 with glioma.

The gene calls are TRBV6-6 and TRBJ1-5, with a possible D match to TRBD1 (5 bases). This CDR3 has 15 residues. Per the germline V gene, CDR1 is MNHNY and CDR2 is SVGAGI (reference sequence). The germline V and J ends were trimmed by 2 bases and 1 base, with 9 bases remaining between them. The CDR3 region has the DNA TGTGCCAGCAGTTACGGGACTCCGAGCAATCAGCCCCAGCATTTT. Its translation is CASSYGTPSNQPQHF.

This rearrangement joins TRBV27 to TRBJ2-7; D tentatively fits TRBD1 or TRBD2 (5 bases each). The V and J ends lost 11 bases and 4 bases respectively, with 18 bases between them. The CDR3 totals 13 residues. Germline CDR1 MNHEY, CDR2 SMNVEV (reference sequence). The CDR3 sequence is CAVGDPPRYEQYF. In DNA, the CDR3 is TGTGCCGTCGGGGACCCACCCAGGTACGAGCAGTACTTC.

The rearrangement uses TRBV6-5 and TRBJ1-1, with unresolved D. This CDR3 is 14 amino acids long. V was shortened by 0 bases and J by 0 bases, with 5 bases between the two germline ends. CDR1 is MNHEY, CDR2 SVGAGI, per germline. CDR3 residues: CASSYSKLNTEAFF. The CDR3 nucleotides read TGTGCCAGCAGTTACTCGAAGCTGAACACTGAAGCTTTCTTT.

V is TRBV11-2 and J is TRBJ2-1, with 10 bases matching TRBD2. V gave up 5 bases and J gave up 5 bases; unmatched junction bases: 6. This CDR3 spans 15 amino acids. Germline V gives CDR1 SGHAT, CDR2 FQNNGV. The CDR3 nucleotides are TGTGCCAGCAGCGTTAGCGGGAGGCGAAACAATGAGCAGTTCTTC. It specifies CASSVSGRRNNEQFF.

J is TRBJ2-1 and V is TRBV2; TRBD2 aligns across 11 bases. With V trimmed by 8 bases and J by 3 bases, 6 bases remained unmatched. CDR1 SNHLY and CDR2 FYNNEI come from the germline V gene. The CDR3 sequence is 15 residues long. DNA of the CDR3: TGTGCCAGCTCCTCTAGCGGGAGGTTCTACAATGAGCAGTTCTTC. It translates to CASSSSGRFYNEQFF.

This clone appeared a single time. This chain joins TRBV19 and TRBJ2-7; D may be TRBD1 (6 bases). The CDR3 covers 14 residues. The V and J ends lost 7 bases and 3 bases respectively, with 16 bases between them. Germline V gene sequence: CDR1 LNHDA, CDR2 SQIVND (reference sequence). The CDR3 loop reads CASKTGNTDYEQYF. As DNA, the CDR3 is TGTGCCAGTAAAACAGGGAACACAGACTACGAGCAGTACTTC.

The genes are TRBV6-1 and TRBJ2-1; tentative D call: TRBD2 (6 bases). Germline CDR1 MNHNS, CDR2 SASEGT. The length of the CDR3 is 15 residues. V lost 7 bases and J lost 7, with 20 bases in between. The CDR3 DNA reads TGTGCCAGCAACCCATCTAGCACCCGGGGGAATGAGCAGTTCTTC. This encodes CASNPSSTRGNEQFF.

The chain employs TRBV4-1 and TRBJ1-6; D call uncertain. With 2 bases removed from V and 7 bases from J, the gap between germline ends came to 9 bases. CDR3 length equals 14 residues. Germline assignment: CDR1 MGHRA and CDR2 YSYEKL. The CDR3 sequence: CASSQKGGNSPLHF. CDR3 coding DNA: TGCGCCAGCAGCCAAAAGGGCGGGAATTCACCCCTCCACTTT.

The chain joins TRBV27 to TRBJ2-7, with TRBD2 matching over 11 bases. V was clipped by 4 bases and J by 5 bases; unmatched bases: 7. From germline, CDR1 is MNHEY and CDR2 SMNVEV (reference sequence). The CDR3 runs to 15 residues. The CDR3 reads CASSSPSGRSDEQYF. In DNA form, the CDR3 reads TGTGCCAGCAGTTCGCCTAGCGGGAGGTCGGACGAGCAGTACTTC.

J is TRBJ1-4 and V is TRBV19; D call uncertain. Germline CDR1 LNHDA, CDR2 SQIVND (reference sequence). The CDR3 is 13 residues long. The V and J ends lost 9 bases and 8 bases respectively, with 16 bases between them. The CDR3 spells CASLTLEGEKLFF. DNA for the CDR3: TGTGCCAGCCTGACACTCGAGGGAGAAAAACTGTTTTTT. The whole variable domain, filled in from reference TRBV19 and TRBJ1-4, reads DGGITQSPKYLFRKEGQNVTLSCEQNLNHDAMYWYRQDPGQGLRLIYYSQIVNDFQKGDIAEGYSVSREKKESFPLTVTSAQKNPTAFYLCASLTLEGEKLFFGSGTQLSVL.

The chain couples TRBV5-5 to TRBJ2-7, with TRBD1 matching over 7 bases. V was clipped by 0 bases and J by 3 bases; unmatched bases: 3. CDR3 length equals 14 residues. CDR1 is SGHKS, CDR2 YYEKEE, per germline (reference sequence). The CDR3 bases are TGTGCCAGCAGCTTGGTAGGGACAGACTACGAGCAGTACTTC. Protein: CASSLVGTDYEQYF.

The chain has TRBV6-5 and TRBJ2-7; the D call may be TRBD1 or TRBD2 (5 bases each). The CDR3 loop spans 13 amino acids. Germline V lookup: CDR1 MNHEY, CDR2 SVGAGI. V shed 7 bases and J shed 3 bases, with 13 bases lying between them. CDR3 residues: CASTQGRRYEQYF. As DNA, the CDR3 is TGTGCCAGCACCCAGGGACGGCGCTACGAGCAGTACTTC.

The V gene is TRBV10-3, the J gene TRBJ1-3; no clear D. The CDR3 totals 11 residues. Germline V lookup: CDR1 ENHRY, CDR2 SYGVKD. V dropped 2 bases and J dropped 6 bases, with 2 bases sitting between them. The CDR3 DNA reads TGTGCCATCAGTGAGGCAAACACCATATATTTT. Residues: CAISEANTIYF.

The gene calls are TRBV27 and TRBJ1-2, with 9 bases lining up with TRBD1. Losses at the gene ends were 2 bases for V and 4 bases for J; bases not matched to a gene: 8. Per the germline V gene, CDR1 is MNHEY and CDR2 is SMNVEV (reference sequence). The CDR3 consists of 16 residues. CDR3 sequence: CASSLRGRDRVYGYTF. The CDR3, as DNA: TGTGCCAGCAGTTTAAGGGGCAGGGACAGGGTCTATGGCTACACCTTC.

The V call is TRBV4-1, the J call TRBJ1-2; D is perhaps TRBD1 (6 bases). CDR1 MGHRA and CDR2 YSYEKL come from the germline V gene. There are 15 residues in the CDR3. Trimming shortened V by 0 bases and J by 5 bases, and 13 bases separated the two germline ends. In nucleotides, the CDR3 is TGCGCCAGCAGCCAAGATAGGTCAGGGGCGTATGGCTACACCTTC. It encodes CASSQDRSGAYGYTF.

The chain is built from TRBV6-5 and TRBJ1-2, with TRBD1 identical over 7 bases. The CDR3 covers 13 residues. With 2 bases clipped from V and 8 bases from J, the junction kept 5 bases outside the gene matches. Germline V gives CDR1 MNHEY, CDR2 SVGAGI. Written as DNA, the CDR3 is TGTGCCAGCAGTTACGGAGGGGGCAAAGGCTACACCTTC. It yields the protein CASSYGGGKGYTF.

This rearrangement joins TRBV5-6 to TRBJ2-1; 9 bases line up with TRBD1. This CDR3 comprises 11 residues. V trimming: 6 bases; J trimming: 14 bases; junction bases outside the gene matches: 6. The germline gives CDR1 SGHDT, CDR2 YYEEEE. CDR3 protein: CASTNRDREFF. CDR3 sequence (DNA): TGTGCCAGCACAAACCGGGACAGGGAGTTCTTC.

The chain has TRBV7-9 and TRBJ2-7; no definite D call. This CDR3 has 15 residues. CDR1 is SEHNR, CDR2 FQNEAQ, per germline (reference sequence). Trimming took off 2 bases at V and 4 bases at J, with 15 bases between the two ends. The CDR3 DNA sequence: TGTGCCAGCAGCTTACAGGAGTGGGCTCCGTACGAGCAGTACTTC. Translating it yields CASSLQEWAPYEQYF.

V is TRBV15 and J is TRBJ1-1; D is uncertain. CDR1 is LNHNV, CDR2 YYDKDF, per germline (reference sequence). There are 15 residues in the CDR3. V was cut by 10 bases and J by 1 base, with 19 bases left in between. CDR3 in amino acids: CAISGNLWTNTEAFF. The CDR3 DNA is TGTGCCATCTCCGGAAACCTTTGGACGAACACTGAAGCTTTCTTT.

The rearrangement uses TRBV9 and TRBJ1-2, with TRBD1 as a possible D gene (5 bases). Germline CDR1 reads SGDLS; CDR2 reads YYNGEE. CDR3 size: 15 residues. V was shortened by 0 bases and J by 2 bases, with 11 bases between the two germline ends. The CDR3 nucleotides read TGTGCCAGCAGCGTAGAGTGGAGGGGAAACTATGGCTACACCTTC. Translated, it gives CASSVEWRGNYGYTF.

This chain connects TRBV19 to TRBJ1-5, with D unresolved. Germline lookup yields CDR1 LNHDA and CDR2 SQIVND (reference sequence). Trimming left V 8 bases short and J 2 bases short, with 16 bases between. The CDR3 has 15 residues. The CDR3 nucleotides read TGTGCCAGTTCTTTGGTCCTTTGGGGCAATCAGCCCCAGCATTTT. Residues: CASSLVLWGNQPQHF.

The CDR3 here is CASSPANTEAFF. The CDR3 DNA is TGTGCCAGCAGCCCCGCAAACACTGAAGCTTTCTTT. The V gene is TRBV6-5, the J gene TRBJ1-1, with D uncertain. The CDR3 extends over 12 amino acids. Germline V CDR1 and CDR2: MNHEY, SVGAGI. Trimming removed 6 bases from V and 2 bases from J, with 7 bases in between.

CDR3 DNA sequence: TGTGCCAGCAGGCCGGGACAGGGTGGCGGAAATCAGCCCCAGCATTTT. It codes for CASRPGQGGGNQPQHF. This rearrangement joins TRBV2 to TRBJ1-5; 9 nucleotides agree with TRBD1. The trim removed 6 bases at V and 4 bases at J, leaving 10 bases unmatched. The CDR3 totals 16 residues. Germline V gene sequence: CDR1 SNHLY, CDR2 FYNNEI.

V usage is TRBV7-9 and J usage is TRBJ1-2, with TRBD1 identical over 9 bases. In germline, CDR1 is SEHNR, CDR2 FQNEAQ (reference sequence). The CDR3 runs 13 residues. Trimming took 4 bases from V and 7 from J; bases not matched to a gene: 4. The CDR3 sequence is CASSSGQGIGYTF. The CDR3 DNA sequence: TGTGCCAGCAGCTCGGGACAGGGTATTGGCTACACCTTC.

The genes are TRBV30 and TRBJ1-5, with D perhaps matching TRBD1 (5 bases). The germline V and J ends were trimmed by 1 base and 3 bases, with 10 bases remaining between them. Germline CDR1 reads GTSNPN; CDR2 reads SVGIG (reference sequence). The CDR3 consists of 14 residues. The CDR3 is CAWSAGTYNQPQHF. The CDR3 DNA is TGTGCCTGGAGTGCCGGGACCTACAATCAGCCCCAGCATTTT.

The gene calls are TRBV5-1 and TRBJ2-7, with D possibly being TRBD1 or TRBD2 (5 bases each). CDR1 is SGHRS, CDR2 YFSETQ, per germline. The V end was cut by 4 bases, the J end by 3 bases, with 17 bases between. The CDR3 sequence is 15 residues long. As DNA, the CDR3 is TGCGCCAGCAGCACAGGTCCTGGGGGTTTCTACGAGCAGTACTTC. Translation gives CASSTGPGGFYEQYF.

V is TRBV27 and J is TRBJ2-7, with a weak D call TRBD1 (5 bases). The CDR3 contains 17 residues. CDR1 MNHEY and CDR2 SMNVEV come from the germline V gene (reference sequence). V lost 8 bases and J 4 bases, leaving 27 bases between the germline ends. CDR3 protein: CASYPRKGFKAWYEQYF. The DNA for the CDR3 is TGTGCCAGCTACCCAAGAAAGGGGTTTAAAGCTTGGTACGAGCAGTACTTC.